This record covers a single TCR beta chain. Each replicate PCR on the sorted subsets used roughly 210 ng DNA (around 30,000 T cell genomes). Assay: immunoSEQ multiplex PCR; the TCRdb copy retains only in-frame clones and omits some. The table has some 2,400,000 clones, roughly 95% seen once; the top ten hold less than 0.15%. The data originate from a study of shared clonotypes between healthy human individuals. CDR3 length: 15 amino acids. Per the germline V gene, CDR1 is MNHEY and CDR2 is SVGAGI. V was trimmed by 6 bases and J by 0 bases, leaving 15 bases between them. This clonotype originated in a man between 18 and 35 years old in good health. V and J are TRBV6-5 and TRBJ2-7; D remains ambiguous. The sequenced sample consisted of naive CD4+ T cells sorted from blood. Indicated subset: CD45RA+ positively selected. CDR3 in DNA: TGTGCCAGCAGCCTCAGCCCGGACGCCTCCTACGAGCAGTACTTC. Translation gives CASSLSPDASYEQYF.